The sequence of this T cell receptor (beta chain) was determined in a study of T cells in Graves' hyperthyroidism and ophthalmopathy. Study-wide results and caveats: Ophthalmopathy, as predicted by the model, came a median 6.5 months after the prediction. Stable hyperthyroidism was separated from ophthalmopathy by a model based on 13 V-J features.

In its sample, this clonotype was seen many times. What it recognizes is unknown. V lost 3 bases to trimming and J lost 6 bases, with 17 bases between them. CDR1 and CDR2 (germline): DFQATT, SNEGSKA (reference sequence). CDR3 size: 14 residues. RNA transcripts served as the template for amplifying TCR beta CDR3 regions. Initially, a first-round RT-PCR of the TCR CDR3 employed the HTBI primer set. Each CDR3 protein gets one entry after TCRdb re-called the multiplex PCR reads with MiXCR. The sample has 450,000 to 700,000 distinct CDR3 sequences; approximately 44% are singletons. Diagnosis rested on symptoms, serum thyroxine and TRAb, thyroid ultrasound, and orbital computed tomography.

The specimen was peripheral blood or thyroid tissue (not recorded which). This TCR came from an adult woman with Graves' disease, either hyperthyroidism or ophthalmopathy (not recorded which). V usage is TRBV20-1 and J usage is TRBJ1-1, with unresolved D. CDR3 DNA sequence: TGCAGTGCTAGCTATGACCCAGATAATGCTGAAGCTTTCTTT. Protein product: CSASYDPDNAEAFF.